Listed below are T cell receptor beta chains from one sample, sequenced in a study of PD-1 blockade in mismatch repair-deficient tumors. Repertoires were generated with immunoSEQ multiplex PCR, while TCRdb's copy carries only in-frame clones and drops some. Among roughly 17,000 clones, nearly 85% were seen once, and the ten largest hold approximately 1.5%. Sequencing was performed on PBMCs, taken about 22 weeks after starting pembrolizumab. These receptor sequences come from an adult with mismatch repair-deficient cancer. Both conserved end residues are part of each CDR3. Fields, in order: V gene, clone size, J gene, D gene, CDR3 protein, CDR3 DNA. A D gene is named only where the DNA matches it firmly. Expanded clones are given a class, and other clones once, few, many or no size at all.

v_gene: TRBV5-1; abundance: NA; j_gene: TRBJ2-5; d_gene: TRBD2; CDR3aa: CASSLPLMGGRPETQYF; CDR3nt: TGCGCCAGCAGCTTGCCCCTTATGGGGGGGAGGCCAGAGACCCAGTACTTC
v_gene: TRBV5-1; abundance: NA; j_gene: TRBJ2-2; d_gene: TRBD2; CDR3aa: CASDPGTRGKGRELFF; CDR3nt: TGCGCCAGCGATCCCGGGACTAGGGGGAAAGGCCGGGAGCTGTTTTTT
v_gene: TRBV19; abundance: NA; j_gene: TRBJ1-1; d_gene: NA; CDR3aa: CASSIDPGRLTNTEAFF; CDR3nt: TGTGCCAGTAGTATTGATCCGGGGAGACTTACGAACACTGAAGCTTTCTTT
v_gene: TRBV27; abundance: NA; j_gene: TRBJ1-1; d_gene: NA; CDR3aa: CASSLRRSDTEAFF; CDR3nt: TGTGCCAGCAGTTTACGCAGGTCGGACACTGAAGCTTTCTTT
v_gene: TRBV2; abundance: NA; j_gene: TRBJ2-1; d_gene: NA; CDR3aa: CASSTDPGRGSYNEQFF; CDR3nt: TGTGCCAGCAGTACCGATCCAGGCAGGGGTTCCTACAATGAGCAGTTCTTC
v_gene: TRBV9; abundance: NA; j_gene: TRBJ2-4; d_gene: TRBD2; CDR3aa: CASSPLAGSRDKGNIQYF; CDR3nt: TGTGCCAGCAGCCCGTTAGCGGGATCGCGGGATAAGGGGAACATTCAGTACTTC
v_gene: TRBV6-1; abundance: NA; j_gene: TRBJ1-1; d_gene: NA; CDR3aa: CASRALTDRKEAFF; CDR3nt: TGTGCCAGCAGAGCCCTCACGGACAGAAAAGAAGCTTTCTTT
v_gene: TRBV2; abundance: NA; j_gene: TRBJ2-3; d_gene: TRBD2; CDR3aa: CASTREGGDTQYF; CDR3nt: TGTGCCAGCACTAGGGAGGGAGGGGATACGCAGTATTTT
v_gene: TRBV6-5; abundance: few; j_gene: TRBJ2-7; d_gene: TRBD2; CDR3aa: CASRASGGSYEQYF; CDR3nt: TGTGCCAGCAGGGCAAGCGGGGGGTCCTACGAGCAGTACTTC
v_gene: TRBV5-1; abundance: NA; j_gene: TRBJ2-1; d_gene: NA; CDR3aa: CASSLSIEQFF; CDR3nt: TGCGCCAGCAGCTTGTCCATTGAGCAGTTCTTC
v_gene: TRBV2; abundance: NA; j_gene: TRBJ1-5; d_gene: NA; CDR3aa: CASGLLGGNQPQHF; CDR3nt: TGTGCCAGCGGTTTGCTAGGGGGCAATCAGCCCCAGCATTTT
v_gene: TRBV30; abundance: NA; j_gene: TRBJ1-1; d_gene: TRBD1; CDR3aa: CAWSKGTGNTEAFF; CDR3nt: TGTGCCTGGAGTAAGGGGACAGGGAACACTGAAGCTTTCTTT
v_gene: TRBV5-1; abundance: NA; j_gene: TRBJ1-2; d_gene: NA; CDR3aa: CASSFRTGGDGYTF; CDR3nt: TGCGCCAGCAGCTTTCGGACTGGAGGCGACGGCTACACCTTC
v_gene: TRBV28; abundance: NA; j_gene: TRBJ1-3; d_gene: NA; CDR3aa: CASSSGGSSGNTIYF; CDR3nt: TGTGCCAGCAGTTCGGGCGGGAGCTCTGGAAACACCATATATTTT
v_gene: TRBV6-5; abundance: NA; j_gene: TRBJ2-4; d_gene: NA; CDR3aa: CASRRDKAKNIQYF; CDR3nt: TGTGCCAGCCGGCGGGATAAAGCCAAAAACATTCAGTACTTC
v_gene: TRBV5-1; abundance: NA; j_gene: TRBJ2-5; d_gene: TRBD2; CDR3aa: CASSSSPGGETQYF; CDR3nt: TGCGCCAGCAGCTCCAGCCCCGGGGGGGAGACCCAGTACTTC
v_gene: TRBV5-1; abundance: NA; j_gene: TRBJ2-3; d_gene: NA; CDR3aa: CASSLQANTQYF; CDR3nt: TGCGCCAGCAGTTTACAGGCGAATACGCAGTATTTT
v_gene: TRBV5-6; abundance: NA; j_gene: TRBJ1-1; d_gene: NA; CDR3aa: CASNSQNTEAFF; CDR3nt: TGTGCCAGCAACTCCCAGAACACTGAAGCTTTCTTT
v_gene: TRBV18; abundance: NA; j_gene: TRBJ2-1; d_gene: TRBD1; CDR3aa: CASSQQGGSSYNEQFF; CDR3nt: TGTGCCAGCTCACAACAGGGGGGCAGCTCCTACAATGAGCAGTTCTTC
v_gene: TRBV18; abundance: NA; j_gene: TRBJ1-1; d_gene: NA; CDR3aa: CASSRSGENTEAFF; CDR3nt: TGTGCCAGCTCCCGGTCGGGGGAGAACACTGAAGCTTTCTTT
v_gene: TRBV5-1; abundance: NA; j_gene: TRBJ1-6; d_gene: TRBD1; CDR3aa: CASSYGTGVNSPLHF; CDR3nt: TGCGCCAGCAGCTATGGGACAGGGGTAAATTCACCCCTCCACTTT
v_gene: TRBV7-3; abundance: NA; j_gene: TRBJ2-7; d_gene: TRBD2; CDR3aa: CASSTSGTSGSHEQYF; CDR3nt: TGTGCCAGCAGCACGTCTGGGACTAGCGGTAGCCACGAGCAGTACTTC
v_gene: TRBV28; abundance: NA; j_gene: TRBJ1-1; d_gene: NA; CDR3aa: CASSLLGRGAFF; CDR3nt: TGTGCCAGCAGTTTACTTGGCAGAGGAGCTTTCTTT
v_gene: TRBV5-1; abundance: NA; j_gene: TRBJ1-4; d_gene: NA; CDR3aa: CASSLVTENEKLFF; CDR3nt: TGCGCCAGCAGCTTGGTAACAGAGAATGAAAAACTGTTTTTT
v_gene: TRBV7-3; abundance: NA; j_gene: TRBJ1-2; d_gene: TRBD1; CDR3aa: CASSIGQGADYTF; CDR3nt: TGTGCCAGCAGCATCGGACAGGGGGCCGACTACACCTTC
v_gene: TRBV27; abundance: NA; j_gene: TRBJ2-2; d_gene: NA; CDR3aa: CASSLQGTGELFF; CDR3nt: TGTGCCAGCAGTTTACAGGGAACCGGGGAGCTGTTTTTT
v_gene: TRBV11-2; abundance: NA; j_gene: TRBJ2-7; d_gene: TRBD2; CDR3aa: CASSQGLAGGYTYEQYF; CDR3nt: TGTGCCAGCAGCCAGGGACTAGCGGGAGGATACACGTACGAGCAGTACTTC
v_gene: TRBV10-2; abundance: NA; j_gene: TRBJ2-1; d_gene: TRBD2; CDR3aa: CASSALAGAVDEQFF; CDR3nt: TGCGCCAGCAGCGCCCTAGCGGGAGCGGTTGATGAGCAGTTCTTC
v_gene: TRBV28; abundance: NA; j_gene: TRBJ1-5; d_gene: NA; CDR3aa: CASSPLFNQPQHF; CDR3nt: TGTGCCAGCAGTCCACTCTTCAATCAGCCCCAGCATTTT
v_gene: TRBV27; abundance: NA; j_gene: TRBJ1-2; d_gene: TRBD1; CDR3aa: CASRSPLRGRRGYTF; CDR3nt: TGTGCCAGCAGGTCTCCCTTAAGGGGGCGCCGGGGCTACACCTTC
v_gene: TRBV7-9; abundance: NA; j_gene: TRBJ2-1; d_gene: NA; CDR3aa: CASSLTQGTYNEQFF; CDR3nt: TGTGCCAGCAGCTTAACGCAGGGGACCTACAATGAGCAGTTCTTC
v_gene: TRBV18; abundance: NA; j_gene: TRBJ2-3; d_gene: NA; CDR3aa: CASSPPLQGVDTQYF; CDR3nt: TGTGCCAGCTCACCACCTCTCCAAGGGGTAGATACGCAGTATTTT
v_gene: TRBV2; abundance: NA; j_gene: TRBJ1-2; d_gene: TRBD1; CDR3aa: CARGTALANYGYTF; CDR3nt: TGTGCCAGAGGGACAGCTCTCGCTAACTATGGCTACACCTTC
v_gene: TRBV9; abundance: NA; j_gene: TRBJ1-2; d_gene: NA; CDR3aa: CASSVGTDYGYTF; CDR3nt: TGTGCCAGCAGCGTAGGGACAGACTATGGCTACACCTTC
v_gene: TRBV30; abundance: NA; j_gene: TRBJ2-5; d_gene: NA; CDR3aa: CACSALIQETQYF; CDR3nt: TGTGCCTGTAGCGCCTTAATCCAAGAGACCCAGTACTTC
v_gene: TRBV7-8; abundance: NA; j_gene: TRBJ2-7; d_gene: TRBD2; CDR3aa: CASSAGLASHEQYF; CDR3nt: TGTGCCAGCAGCGCCGGACTAGCGAGCCACGAGCAGTACTTC
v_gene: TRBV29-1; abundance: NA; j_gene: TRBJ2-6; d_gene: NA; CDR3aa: CSVTGAGPGANVLTF; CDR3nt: TGCAGCGTTACTGGGGCGGGGCCTGGGGCCAACGTCCTGACTTTC
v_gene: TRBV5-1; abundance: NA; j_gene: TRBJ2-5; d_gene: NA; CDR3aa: CASSFTRRGPPPGETQYF; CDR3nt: TGCGCCAGCAGCTTTACTAGGAGGGGGCCACCACCGGGGGAGACCCAGTACTTC
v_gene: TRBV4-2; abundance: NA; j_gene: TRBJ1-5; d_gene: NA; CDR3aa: CASSQDPGQRGRHNQPQHF; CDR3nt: TGTGCCAGCAGCCAAGATCCTGGTCAACGAGGTCGGCACAATCAGCCCCAGCATTTT
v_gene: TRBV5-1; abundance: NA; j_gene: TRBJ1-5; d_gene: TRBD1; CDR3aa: CASSPTGDSQPQHF; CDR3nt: TGCGCCAGCAGCCCGACAGGGGATAGTCAGCCCCAGCATTTT
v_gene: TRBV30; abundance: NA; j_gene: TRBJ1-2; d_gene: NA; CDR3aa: CAWSVWAEANYGYTF; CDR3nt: TGTGCCTGGAGTGTATGGGCAGAAGCTAACTATGGCTACACCTTC
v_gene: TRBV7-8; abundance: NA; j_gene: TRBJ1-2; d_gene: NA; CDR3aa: CASSLVRASNYGYTF; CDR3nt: TGTGCCAGCAGCTTAGTGCGAGCCTCTAACTATGGCTACACCTTC
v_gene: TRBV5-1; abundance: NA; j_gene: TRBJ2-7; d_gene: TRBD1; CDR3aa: CASRPGTALQEQYF; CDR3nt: TGCGCCAGCAGACCCGGGACAGCCCTACAGGAGCAGTACTTC
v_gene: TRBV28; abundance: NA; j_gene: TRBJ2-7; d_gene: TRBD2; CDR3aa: CASSLSSGGVLHEQYF; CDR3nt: TGTGCCAGCAGTTTATCCTCCGGGGGGGTTTTGCACGAGCAGTACTTC
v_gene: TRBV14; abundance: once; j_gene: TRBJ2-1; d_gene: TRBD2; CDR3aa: CASSPRTSGRLPNEQFF; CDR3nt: TGTGCCAGCAGCCCGCGGACTAGCGGGAGGCTCCCCAATGAGCAGTTCTTC
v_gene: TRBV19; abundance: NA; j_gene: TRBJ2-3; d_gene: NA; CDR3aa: CASGQRQVETTQYF; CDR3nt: TGTGCCAGTGGCCAAAGACAGGTGGAAACTACGCAGTATTTT
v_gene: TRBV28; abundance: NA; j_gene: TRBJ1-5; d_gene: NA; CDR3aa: CASSGIGGNQPQHF; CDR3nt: TGTGCCAGCTCGGGGATTGGGGGCAATCAGCCCCAGCATTTT
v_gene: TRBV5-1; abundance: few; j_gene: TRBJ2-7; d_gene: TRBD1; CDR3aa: CASSLAGTGGYEQYF; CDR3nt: TGCGCCAGCAGCTTGGCCGGGACAGGGGGCTACGAGCAGTACTTC
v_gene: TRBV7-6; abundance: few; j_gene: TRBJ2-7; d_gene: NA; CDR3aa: CASSSGGGPSYEQYF; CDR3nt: TGTGCCAGCAGCTCGGGGGGCGGGCCTTCCTACGAGCAGTACTTC
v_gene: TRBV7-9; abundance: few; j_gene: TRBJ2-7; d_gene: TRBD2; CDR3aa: CASSSRTSGRAGDEQYF; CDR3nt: TGTGCCAGCAGTTCTCGGACTAGCGGGAGGGCCGGGGACGAGCAGTACTTC
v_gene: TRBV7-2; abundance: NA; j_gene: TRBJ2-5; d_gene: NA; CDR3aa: CASSLTLETQYF; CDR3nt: TGTGCCAGCAGCTTAACATTGGAGACCCAGTACTTC
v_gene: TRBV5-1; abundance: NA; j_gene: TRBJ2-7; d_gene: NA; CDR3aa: CASSLEPGSSGSYEQYF; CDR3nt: TGCGCCAGCAGCTTGGAGCCGGGAAGTAGCGGCTCCTACGAGCAGTACTTC
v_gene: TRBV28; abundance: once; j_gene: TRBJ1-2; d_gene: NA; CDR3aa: CATGGGGQSFYGYTF; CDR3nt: TGTGCCACTGGGGGCGGGGGTCAAAGTTTCTATGGCTACACCTTC
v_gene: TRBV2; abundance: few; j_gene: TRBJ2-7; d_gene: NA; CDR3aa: CASSAPDSNEQYF; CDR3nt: TGTGCCAGCAGTGCACCGGACAGCAACGAGCAGTACTTC
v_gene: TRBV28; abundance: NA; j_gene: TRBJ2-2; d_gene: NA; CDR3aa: CASSLHTGELFF; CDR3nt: TGTGCCAGCAGTCTTCACACCGGGGAGCTGTTTTTT
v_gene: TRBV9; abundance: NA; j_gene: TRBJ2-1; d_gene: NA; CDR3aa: CASSTTAYNEQFF; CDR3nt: TGTGCCAGCAGCACGACAGCATACAATGAGCAGTTCTTC
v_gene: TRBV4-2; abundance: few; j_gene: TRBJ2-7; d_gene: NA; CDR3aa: CASSQAFWGAYEQYF; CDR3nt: TGTGCCAGCAGCCAAGCTTTTTGGGGGGCCTACGAGCAGTACTTC
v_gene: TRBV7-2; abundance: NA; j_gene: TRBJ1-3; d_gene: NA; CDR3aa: CATAGRSGNTIYF; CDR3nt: TGTGCCACCGCGGGGCGGTCTGGAAACACCATATATTTT
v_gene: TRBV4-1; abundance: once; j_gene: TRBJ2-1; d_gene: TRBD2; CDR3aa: CASIGSGGQQFF; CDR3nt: TGCGCCAGCATCGGTAGCGGGGGTCAACAGTTCTTC
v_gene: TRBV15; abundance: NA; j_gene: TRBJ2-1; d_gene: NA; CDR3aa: CATSRQTGSLVGNEQFF; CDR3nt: TGTGCCACCAGCAGACAAACCGGGTCTCTGGTGGGCAATGAGCAGTTCTTC